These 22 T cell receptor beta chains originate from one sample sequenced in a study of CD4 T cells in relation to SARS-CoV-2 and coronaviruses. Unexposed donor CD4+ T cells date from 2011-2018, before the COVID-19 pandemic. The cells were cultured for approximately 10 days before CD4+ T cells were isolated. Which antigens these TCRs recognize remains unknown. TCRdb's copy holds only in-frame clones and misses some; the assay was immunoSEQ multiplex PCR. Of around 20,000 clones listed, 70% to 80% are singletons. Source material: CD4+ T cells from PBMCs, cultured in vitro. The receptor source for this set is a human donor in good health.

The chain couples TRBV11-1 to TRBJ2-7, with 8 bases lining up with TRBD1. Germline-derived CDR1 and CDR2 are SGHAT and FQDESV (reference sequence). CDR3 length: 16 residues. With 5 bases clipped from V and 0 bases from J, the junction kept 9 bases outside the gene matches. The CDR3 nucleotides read TGTGCCAGCAGCAAGGGGACAGGCCATAGCTCCTACGAGCAGTACTTC. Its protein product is CASSKGTGHSSYEQYF.

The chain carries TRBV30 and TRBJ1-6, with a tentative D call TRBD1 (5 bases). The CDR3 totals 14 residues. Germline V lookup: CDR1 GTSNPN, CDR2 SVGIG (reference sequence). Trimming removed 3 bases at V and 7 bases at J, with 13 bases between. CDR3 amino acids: CAWRAHGGNSPLHF. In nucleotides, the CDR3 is TGTGCCTGGAGGGCGCATGGGGGAAATTCACCCCTCCACTTT.

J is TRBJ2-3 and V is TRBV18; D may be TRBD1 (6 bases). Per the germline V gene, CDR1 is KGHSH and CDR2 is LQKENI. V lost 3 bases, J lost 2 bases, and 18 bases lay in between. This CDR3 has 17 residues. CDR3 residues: CASSPISTGSVTDTQYF. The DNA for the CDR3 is TGTGCCAGCTCACCGATCTCTACAGGGAGTGTCACAGATACGCAGTATTTT.

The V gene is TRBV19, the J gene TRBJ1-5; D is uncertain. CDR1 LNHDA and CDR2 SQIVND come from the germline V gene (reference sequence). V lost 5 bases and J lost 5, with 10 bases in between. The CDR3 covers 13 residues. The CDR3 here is CASSPGLYQPQHF. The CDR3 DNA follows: TGTGCCAGTAGTCCTGGACTCTATCAGCCCCAGCATTTT. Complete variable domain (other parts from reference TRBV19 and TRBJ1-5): DGGITQSPKYLFRKEGQNVTLSCEQNLNHDAMYWYRQDPGQGLRLIYYSQIVNDFQKGDIAEGYSVSREKKESFPLTVTSAQKNPTAFYLCASSPGLYQPQHFGDGTRLSIL.

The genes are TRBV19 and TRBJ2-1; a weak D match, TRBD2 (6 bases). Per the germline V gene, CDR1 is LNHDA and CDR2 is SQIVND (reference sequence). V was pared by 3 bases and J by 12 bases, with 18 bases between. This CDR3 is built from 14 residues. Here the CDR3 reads CASSMASLGGRQFF. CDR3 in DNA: TGTGCCAGTAGTATGGCGAGCCTGGGGGGTAGGCAGTTCTTC.

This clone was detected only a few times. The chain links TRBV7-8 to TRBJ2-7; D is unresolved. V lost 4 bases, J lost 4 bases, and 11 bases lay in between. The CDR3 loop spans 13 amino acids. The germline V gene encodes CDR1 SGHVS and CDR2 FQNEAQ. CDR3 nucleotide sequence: TGTGCCAGCAGCTCGAGTCTAGGTTACGAGCAGTACTTC. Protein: CASSSSLGYEQYF.

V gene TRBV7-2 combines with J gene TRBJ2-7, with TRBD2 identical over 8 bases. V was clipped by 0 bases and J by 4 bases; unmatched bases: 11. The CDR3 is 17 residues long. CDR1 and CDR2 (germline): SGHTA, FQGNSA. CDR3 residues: CASSLAGSTSGYYEQYF. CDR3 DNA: TGTGCCAGCAGCTTAGCGGGCTCCACTAGCGGATATTACGAGCAGTACTTC.

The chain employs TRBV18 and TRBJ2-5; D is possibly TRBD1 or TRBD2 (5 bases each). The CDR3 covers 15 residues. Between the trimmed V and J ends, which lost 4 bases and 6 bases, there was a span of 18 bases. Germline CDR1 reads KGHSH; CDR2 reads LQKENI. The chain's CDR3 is CASSLTGTTPQTQYF. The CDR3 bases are TGTGCCAGCTCACTAACCGGGACCACACCACAGACCCAGTACTTC.

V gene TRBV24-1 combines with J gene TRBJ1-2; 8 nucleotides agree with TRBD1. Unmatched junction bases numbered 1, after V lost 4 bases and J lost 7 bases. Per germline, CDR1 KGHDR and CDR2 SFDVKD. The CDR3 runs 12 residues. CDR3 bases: TGTGCCACCAGTGACAGGGGGCTTGGCTACACCTTC. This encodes CATSDRGLGYTF.

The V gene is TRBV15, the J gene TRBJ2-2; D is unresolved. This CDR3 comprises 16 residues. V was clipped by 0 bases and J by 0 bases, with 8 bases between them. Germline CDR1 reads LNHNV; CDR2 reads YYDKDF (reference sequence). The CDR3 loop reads CATSRDGSANTGELFF. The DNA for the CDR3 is TGTGCCACCAGCAGAGACGGGTCAGCGAACACCGGGGAGCTGTTTTTT.

For the CDR3, the DNA is TGTGCCACCAGTGATGTCGAGGGATTGAATCGGTATTTT. This gives the protein CATSDVEGLNRYF. This rearrangement joins TRBV24-1 to TRBJ2-3, with D possibly matching TRBD2 (5 bases). Per the germline V gene, CDR1 is KGHDR and CDR2 is SFDVKD. V lost 3 bases, J lost 14 bases, and 17 bases lay in between. The CDR3 is made up of 13 amino acids.

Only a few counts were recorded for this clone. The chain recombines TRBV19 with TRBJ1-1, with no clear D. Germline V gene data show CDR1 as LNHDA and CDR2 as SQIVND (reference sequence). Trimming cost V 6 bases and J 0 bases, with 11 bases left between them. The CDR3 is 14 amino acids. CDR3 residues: CASRGLMLNTEAFF. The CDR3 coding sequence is TGTGCCAGTAGAGGGCTCATGCTGAACACTGAAGCTTTCTTT.

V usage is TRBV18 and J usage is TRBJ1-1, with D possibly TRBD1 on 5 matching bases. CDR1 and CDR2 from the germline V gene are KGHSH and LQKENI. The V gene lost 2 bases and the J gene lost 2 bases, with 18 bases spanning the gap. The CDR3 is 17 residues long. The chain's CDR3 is CASSPRGQRGANTEAFF. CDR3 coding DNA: TGTGCCAGCTCACCAAGAGGGCAGAGAGGGGCCAACACTGAAGCTTTCTTT.

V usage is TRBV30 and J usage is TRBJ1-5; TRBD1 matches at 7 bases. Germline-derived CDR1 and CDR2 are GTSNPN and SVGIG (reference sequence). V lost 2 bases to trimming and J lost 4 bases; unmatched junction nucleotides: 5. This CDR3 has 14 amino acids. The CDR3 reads CAWSQTGFNQPQHF. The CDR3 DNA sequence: TGTGCCTGGAGTCAGACAGGGTTTAATCAGCCCCAGCATTTT.

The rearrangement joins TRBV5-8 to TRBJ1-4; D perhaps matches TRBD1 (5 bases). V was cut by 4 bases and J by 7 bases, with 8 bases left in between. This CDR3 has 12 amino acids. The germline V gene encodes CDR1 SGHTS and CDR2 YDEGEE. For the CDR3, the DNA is TGTGCCAGCAGCCAGGGAATTGAAAAACTGTTTTTT. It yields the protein CASSQGIEKLFF.

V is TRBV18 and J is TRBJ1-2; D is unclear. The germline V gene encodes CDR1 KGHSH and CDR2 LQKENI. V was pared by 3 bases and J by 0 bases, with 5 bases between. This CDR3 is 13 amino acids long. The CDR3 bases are TGTGCCAGCTCACCGGGAGCTAACTATGGCTACACCTTC. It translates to CASSPGANYGYTF.

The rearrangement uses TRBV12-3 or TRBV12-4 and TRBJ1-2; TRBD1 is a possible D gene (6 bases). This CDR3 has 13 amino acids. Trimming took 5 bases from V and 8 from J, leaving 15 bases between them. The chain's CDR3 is CASSPRTDIGYTF. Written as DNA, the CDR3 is TGTGCCAGCAGTCCAAGGACAGATATAGGCTACACCTTC.

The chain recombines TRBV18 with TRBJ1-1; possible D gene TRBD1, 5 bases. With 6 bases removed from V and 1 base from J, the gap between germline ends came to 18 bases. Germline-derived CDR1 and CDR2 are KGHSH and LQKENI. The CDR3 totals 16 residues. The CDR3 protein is CASSQLSGRRNTEAFF. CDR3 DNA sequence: TGTGCCAGCTCCCAATTGTCGGGACGGAGGAACACTGAAGCTTTCTTT.

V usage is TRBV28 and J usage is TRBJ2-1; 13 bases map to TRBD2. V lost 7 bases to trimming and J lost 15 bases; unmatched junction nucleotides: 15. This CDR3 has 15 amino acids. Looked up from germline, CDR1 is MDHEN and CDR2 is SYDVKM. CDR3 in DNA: TGTGCCAGCACCCGGGGGACTAGCGGGATACGTCTGACGTTCTTC. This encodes CASTRGTSGIRLTFF. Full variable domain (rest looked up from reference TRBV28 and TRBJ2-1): DVKVTQSSRYLVKRTGEKVFLECVQDMDHENMFWYRQDPGLGLRLIYFSYDVKMKEKGDIPEGYSVSREKKERFSLILESASTNQTSMYLCASTRGTSGIRLTFFGPGTRLTVL.

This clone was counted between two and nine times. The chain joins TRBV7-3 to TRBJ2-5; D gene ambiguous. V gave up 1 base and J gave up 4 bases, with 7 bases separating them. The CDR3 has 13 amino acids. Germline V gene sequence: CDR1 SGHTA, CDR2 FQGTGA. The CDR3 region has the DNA TGTGCCAGCAGCTTAATTGGTTTAGAGACCCAGTACTTC. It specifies CASSLIGLETQYF.

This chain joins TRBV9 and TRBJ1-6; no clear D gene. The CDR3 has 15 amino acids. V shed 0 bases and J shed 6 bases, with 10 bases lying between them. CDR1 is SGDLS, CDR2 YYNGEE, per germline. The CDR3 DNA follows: TGTGCCAGCAGCGTAGACGTTGTTGGTAATTCACCCCTCCACTTT. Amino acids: CASSVDVVGNSPLHF.

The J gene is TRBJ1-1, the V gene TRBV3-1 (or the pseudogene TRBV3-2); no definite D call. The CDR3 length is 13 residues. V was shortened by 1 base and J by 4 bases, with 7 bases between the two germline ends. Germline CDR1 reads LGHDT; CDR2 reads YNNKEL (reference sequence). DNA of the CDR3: TGTGCCAGCAGCCAAGTTGTAGGCACTGAAGCTTTCTTT. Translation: CASSQVVGTEAFF.